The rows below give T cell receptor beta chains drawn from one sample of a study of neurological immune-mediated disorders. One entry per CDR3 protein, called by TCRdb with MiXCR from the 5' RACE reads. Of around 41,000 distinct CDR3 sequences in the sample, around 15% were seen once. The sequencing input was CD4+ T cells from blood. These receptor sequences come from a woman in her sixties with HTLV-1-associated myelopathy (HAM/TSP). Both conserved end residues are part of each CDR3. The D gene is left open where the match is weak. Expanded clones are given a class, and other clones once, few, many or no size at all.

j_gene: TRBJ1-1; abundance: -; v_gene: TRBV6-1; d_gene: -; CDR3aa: CASSGRQNTEAFF; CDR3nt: TGTGCCAGCAGTGGGAGACAGAACACTGAAGCTTTCTTT
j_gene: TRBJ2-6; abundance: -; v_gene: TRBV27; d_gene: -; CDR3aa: CASSPLRPGANVLTF; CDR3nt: TGTGCCAGCAGCCCCCTTAGGCCCGGGGCCAACGTCCTGACTTTC
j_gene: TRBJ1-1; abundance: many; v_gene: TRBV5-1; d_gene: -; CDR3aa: CASSLNSNTEAFF; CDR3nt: TGCGCCAGCAGCTTAAACTCGAACACTGAAGCTTTCTTT
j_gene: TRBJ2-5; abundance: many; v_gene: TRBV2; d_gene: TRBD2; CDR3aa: CASRERGPQETQYF; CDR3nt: TGTGCCAGCAGAGAGCGGGGGCCTCAAGAGACCCAGTACTTC
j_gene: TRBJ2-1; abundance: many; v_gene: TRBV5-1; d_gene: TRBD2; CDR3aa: CASSTRLAGGRNNEQFF; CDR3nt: TGCGCCAGCAGCACCCGACTAGCGGGGGGGCGTAATAATGAGCAGTTCTTC
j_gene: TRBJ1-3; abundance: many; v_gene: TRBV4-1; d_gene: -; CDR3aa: CASSLYPDGSGNTIYF; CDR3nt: TGCGCCAGCAGCCTCTACCCCGACGGCTCTGGAAACACCATATATTTT
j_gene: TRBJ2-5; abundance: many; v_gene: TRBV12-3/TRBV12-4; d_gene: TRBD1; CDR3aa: CASRRTGVLFQETQYF; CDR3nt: TGTGCCAGCAGACGTACAGGGGTCCTCTTCCAAGAGACCCAGTACTTC
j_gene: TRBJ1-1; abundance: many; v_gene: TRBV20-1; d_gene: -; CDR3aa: CSASWQLVTEAFF; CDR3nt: TGCAGTGCTAGCTGGCAGCTGGTGACTGAAGCTTTCTTT
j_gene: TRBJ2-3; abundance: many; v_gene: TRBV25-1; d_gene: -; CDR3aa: CASSDPGRRTGDTQYF; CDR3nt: TGTGCCAGCAGTGATCCGGGGCGCCGGACGGGGGATACGCAGTATTTT
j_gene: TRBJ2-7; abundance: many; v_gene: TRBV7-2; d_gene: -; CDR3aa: CASSLSFRPHYEQYF; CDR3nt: TGTGCCAGCAGCTTATCATTTCGACCCCACTACGAGCAGTACTTC
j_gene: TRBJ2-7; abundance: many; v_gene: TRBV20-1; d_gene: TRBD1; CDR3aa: CSGTGLSYEQYF; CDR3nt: TGCAGTGGGACAGGGCTCTCCTACGAGCAGTACTTC
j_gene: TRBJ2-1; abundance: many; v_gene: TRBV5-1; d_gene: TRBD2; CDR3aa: CASSTTSGGVYNEQFF; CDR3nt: TGCGCCAGCAGCACAACTAGCGGGGGGGTCTACAATGAGCAGTTCTTC
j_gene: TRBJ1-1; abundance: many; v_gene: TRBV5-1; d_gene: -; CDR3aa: CASHDPGTEAFF; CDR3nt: TGCGCCAGCCACGATCCGGGGACTGAAGCTTTCTTT
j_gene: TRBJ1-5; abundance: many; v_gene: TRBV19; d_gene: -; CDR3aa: CASSPLGQPQHF; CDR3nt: TGTGCCAGTAGCCCATTAGGTCAGCCCCAGCATTTT
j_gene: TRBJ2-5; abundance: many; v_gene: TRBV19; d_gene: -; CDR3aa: CASSTTYGRETQYF; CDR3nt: TGTGCCAGTAGTACTACATACGGGCGAGAGACCCAGTACTTC
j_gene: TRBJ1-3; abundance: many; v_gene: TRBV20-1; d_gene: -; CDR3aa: CSAVRSGRTARLNTIYF; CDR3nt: TGCAGTGCTGTAAGGAGTGGAAGGACCGCCAGGTTAAACACCATATATTTT
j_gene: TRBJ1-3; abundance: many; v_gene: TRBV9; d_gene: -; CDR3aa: CASSVLGLQGNTIYF; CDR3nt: TGTGCCAGCAGCGTACTGGGGTTACAAGGAAACACCATATATTTT
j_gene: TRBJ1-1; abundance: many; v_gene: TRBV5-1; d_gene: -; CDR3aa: CASSSQGGTSWGTEAFF; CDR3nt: TGCGCCAGCAGCTCCCAGGGTGGGACTTCTTGGGGCACTGAAGCTTTCTTT
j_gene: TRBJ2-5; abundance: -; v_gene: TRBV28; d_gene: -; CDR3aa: CASSLSGTQETQYF; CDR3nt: TGTGCCAGCAGTTTATCCGGGACCCAAGAGACCCAGTACTTC
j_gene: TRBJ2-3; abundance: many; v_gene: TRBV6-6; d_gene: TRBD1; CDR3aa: CASRDSYTDTQYF; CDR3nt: TGTGCCAGTAGGGACAGTTACACAGATACGCAGTATTTT
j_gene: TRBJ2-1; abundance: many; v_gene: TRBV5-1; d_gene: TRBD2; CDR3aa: CASSPGLDNEQFF; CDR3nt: TGCGCCAGCAGCCCGGGACTAGACAATGAGCAGTTCTTC
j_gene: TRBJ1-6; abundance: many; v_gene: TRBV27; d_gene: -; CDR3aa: CASRTRVYNSPLHF; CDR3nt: TGTGCCAGCAGGACCAGGGTCTATAATTCACCCCTCCACTTT
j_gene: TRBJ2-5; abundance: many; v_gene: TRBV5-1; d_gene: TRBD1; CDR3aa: CASSPGQPQETQYF; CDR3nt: TGCGCCAGCAGCCCGGGACAGCCTCAAGAGACCCAGTACTTC
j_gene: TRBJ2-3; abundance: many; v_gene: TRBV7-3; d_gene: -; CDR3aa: CASSQGPGRTQYF; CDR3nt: TGTGCCAGCAGCCAGGGCCCCGGCCGGACGCAGTATTTT
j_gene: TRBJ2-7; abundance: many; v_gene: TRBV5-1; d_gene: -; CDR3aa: CASSLGQGLSYEQYF; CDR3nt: TGCGCCAGCAGCCTTGGACAGGGACTATCCTACGAGCAGTACTTC
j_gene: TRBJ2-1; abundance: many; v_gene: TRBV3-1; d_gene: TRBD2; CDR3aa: CASSQDFRGTSGGNFRNEQFF; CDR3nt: TGTGCCAGCAGCCAAGATTTCAGGGGGACTAGCGGGGGGAATTTTCGCAATGAGCAGTTCTTC
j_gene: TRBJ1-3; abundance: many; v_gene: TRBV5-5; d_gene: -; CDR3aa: CASSLQVGQGVSGNTIYF; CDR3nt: TGTGCCAGCAGCTTGCAGGTCGGGCAAGGAGTCTCTGGAAACACCATATATTTT
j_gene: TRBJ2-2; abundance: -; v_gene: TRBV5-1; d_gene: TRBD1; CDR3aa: CASSWTGPNTGELFF; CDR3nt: TGCGCCAGCAGCTGGACAGGGCCGAACACCGGGGAGCTGTTTTTT
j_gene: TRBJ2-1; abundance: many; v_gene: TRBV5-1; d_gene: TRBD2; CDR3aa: CASSFLAGGTNEQFF; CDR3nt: TGCGCCAGCAGCTTCCTAGCGGGGGGAACCAATGAGCAGTTCTTC
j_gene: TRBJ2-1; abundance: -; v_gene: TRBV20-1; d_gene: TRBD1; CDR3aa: CSASGTGGNFEQFF; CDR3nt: TGCAGTGCTTCAGGGACAGGGGGCAATTTTGAGCAGTTCTTC
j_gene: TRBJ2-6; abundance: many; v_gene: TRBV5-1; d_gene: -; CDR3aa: CASTEGQVNVLTF; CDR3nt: TGCGCCAGCACGGAGGGCCAGGTCAACGTCCTGACTTTC
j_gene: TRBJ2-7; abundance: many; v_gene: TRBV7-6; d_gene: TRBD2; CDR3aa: CASSLAPSGGAGGEQYF; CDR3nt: TGTGCCAGCAGCTTAGCGCCTAGCGGGGGCGCTGGAGGGGAGCAGTACTTC
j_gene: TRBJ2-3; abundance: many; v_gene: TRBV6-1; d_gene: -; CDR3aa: CASLWGGLTDTQYF; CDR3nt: TGTGCCAGTCTCTGGGGGGGCCTCACAGATACGCAGTATTTT
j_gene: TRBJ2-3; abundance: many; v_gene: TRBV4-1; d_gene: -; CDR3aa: CASSQRLTDTQYF; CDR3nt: TGCGCCAGCAGCCAACGTCTCACAGATACGCAGTATTTT
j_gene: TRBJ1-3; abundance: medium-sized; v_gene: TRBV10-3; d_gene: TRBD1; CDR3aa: CAISEADRKFSGNTIYF; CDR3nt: TGTGCCATCAGTGAGGCGGACAGGAAATTCTCTGGAAACACCATATATTTT
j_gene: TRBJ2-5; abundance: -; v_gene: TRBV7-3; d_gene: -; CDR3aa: CASSPTPAGGGKTQYF; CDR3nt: TGTGCCAGCAGCCCAACCCCCGCAGGTGGCGGAAAGACCCAGTACTTC
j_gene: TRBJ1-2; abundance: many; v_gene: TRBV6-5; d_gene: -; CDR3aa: CASSYLEGTGAGWRGYTF; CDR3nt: TGTGCCAGCAGTTACTTAGAAGGTACGGGAGCGGGCTGGCGAGGCTACACCTTC
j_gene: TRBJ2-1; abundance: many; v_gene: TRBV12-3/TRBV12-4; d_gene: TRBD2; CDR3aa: CASTIGLAIKQFF; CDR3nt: TGTGCCAGCACCATAGGACTAGCCATAAAGCAGTTCTTC
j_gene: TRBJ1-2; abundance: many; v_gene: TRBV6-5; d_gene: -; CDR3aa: CASSYYVAGYTF; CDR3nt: TGTGCCAGCAGTTACTATGTAGCCGGCTACACCTTC
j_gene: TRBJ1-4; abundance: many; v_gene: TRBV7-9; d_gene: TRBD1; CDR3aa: CASSSGQGVANEKLFF; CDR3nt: TGTGCCAGCAGCTCCGGACAGGGAGTAGCTAATGAAAAACTGTTTTTT
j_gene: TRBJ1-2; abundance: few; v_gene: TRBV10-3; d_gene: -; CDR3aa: CAISSIYGYTF; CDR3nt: TGTGCCATCAGTTCCATCTATGGCTACACCTTC
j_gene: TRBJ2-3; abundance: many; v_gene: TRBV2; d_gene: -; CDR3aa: CASSDLGPMRGADTQYF; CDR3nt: TGTGCCAGCAGTGATTTGGGGCCAATGAGGGGGGCCGACACGCAGTATTTT
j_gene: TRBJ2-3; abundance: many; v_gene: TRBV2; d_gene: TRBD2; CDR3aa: CASRLRRLAGDTSTDTQYF; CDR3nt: TGTGCCAGCAGACTAAGGAGACTAGCGGGGGACACTAGCACAGATACGCAGTATTTT
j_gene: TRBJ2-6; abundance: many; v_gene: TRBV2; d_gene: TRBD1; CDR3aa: CARQGLGANVLTF; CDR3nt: TGTGCCAGACAGGGGCTAGGGGCCAACGTCCTGACTTTC
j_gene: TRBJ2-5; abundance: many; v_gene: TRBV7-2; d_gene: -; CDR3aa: CASSPPRARETQYF; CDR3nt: TGTGCCAGCAGCCCCCCCAGGGCGAGGGAGACCCAGTACTTC
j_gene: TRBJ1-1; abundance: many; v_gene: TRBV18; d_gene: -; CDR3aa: CASSQGNGEAFF; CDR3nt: TGTGCCAGCTCACAGGGGAACGGTGAAGCTTTCTTT
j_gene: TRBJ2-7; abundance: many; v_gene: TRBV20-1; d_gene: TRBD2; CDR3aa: CSARDQRGGNEQYF; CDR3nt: TGCAGTGCTAGAGATCAGCGGGGAGGCAACGAGCAGTACTTC
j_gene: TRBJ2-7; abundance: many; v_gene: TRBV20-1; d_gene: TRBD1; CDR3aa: CSARETGTGTYEQYF; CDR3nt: TGCAGTGCAAGGGAGACCGGGACAGGGACCTACGAGCAGTACTTC
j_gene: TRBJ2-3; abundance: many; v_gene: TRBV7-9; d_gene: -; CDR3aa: CASSLWRGDTQYF; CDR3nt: TGTGCCAGCAGCCTCTGGAGGGGGGATACGCAGTATTTT
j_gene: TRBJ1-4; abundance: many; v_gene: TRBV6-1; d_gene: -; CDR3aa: CASSEPLGAEKLFF; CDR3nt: TGTGCCAGCAGTGAACCCCTTGGGGCCGAAAAACTGTTTTTT